The 7 T cell receptor beta chains listed next were all sequenced from one sample in a study of T cell repertoires in cytomegalovirus infection. TCRdb re-analysed the reads in MiXCR, keeping a single row per CDR3 protein. The sample lists 250,000 to 400,000 distinct CDR3 sequences, roughly 25% occurring once. Their antigens remain unidentified. The sequencing used cultured PBMCs, collected from culture after CMV antigen stimulation. The source of these receptors is a human donor in good health (CMV status not recorded). Some clones in this sample may be carry-over from other donors' samples.

This clonotype was detected many times. The chain combines TRBV7-2 with TRBJ2-4, with 9 bases matching TRBD1. J was trimmed by 7 bases and V by 5 bases; bases with no gene match: 6. Germline-derived CDR1 and CDR2 are SGHTA and FQGNSA. This CDR3 is 14 amino acids long. The CDR3 spells CASSPSGTGNIQYF. The CDR3 DNA is TGTGCCAGCAGCCCTAGTGGGACAGGGAACATTCAGTACTTC.

The rearrangement links TRBV20-1 to TRBJ2-1; 7 bases agree with TRBD2. The V and J ends lost 6 bases and 4 bases, in that order; junction bases with no gene match: 9. CDR1 and CDR2 (germline): DFQATT, SNEGSKA (reference sequence). This CDR3 contains 14 residues. The CDR3 region has the DNA TGCAGTGCCACCGGGGCGGGGGTATACAATGAGCAGTTCTTC. This translates into CSATGAGVYNEQFF.

This clonotype has a handful of counts. Here the CDR3 reads CASSIQPGLGDNEQFF. CDR3 nucleotides: TGTGCCAGCAGCATACAACCGGGACTAGGGGACAATGAGCAGTTCTTC. This chain links TRBV9 with TRBJ2-1, with 8 bases matching TRBD2. V was clipped by 4 bases and J by 5 bases; unmatched bases: 11. There are 16 residues in the CDR3. Germline lookup yields CDR1 SGDLS and CDR2 YYNGEE. Supplemented by reference TRBV9 and TRBJ2-1, the full variable domain reads DSGVTQTPKHLITATGQRVTLRCSPRSGDLSVYWYQQSLDQGLQFLIQYYNGEERAKGNILERFSAQQFPDLHSELNLSSLELGDSALYFCASSIQPGLGDNEQFFGPGTRLTVL.

The rearrangement uses TRBV14 and TRBJ2-1; D tentatively fits TRBD1 or TRBD2 (5 bases each). This CDR3 contains 17 residues. V lost 0 bases and J 2 bases, leaving 14 bases between the germline ends. The germline gives CDR1 SGHDN, CDR2 FVKESK. This CDR3 is CASSQDPGPNAYNEQFF. The CDR3 DNA is TGTGCCAGCAGCCAAGATCCGGGACCGAACGCCTACAATGAGCAGTTCTTC. Looking up the rest from reference TRBV14 and TRBJ2-1 gives the full variable domain: EAGVTQFPSHSVIEKGQTVTLRCDPISGHDNLYWYRRVMGKEIKFLLHFVKESKQDESGMPNNRFLAERTGGTYSTLKVQPAELEDSGVYFCASSQDPGPNAYNEQFFGPGTRLTVL.

In its sample, this clonotype was seen many times. This CDR3 is CASSLVAGEGGANVLTF. In DNA form, the CDR3 reads TGTGCCAGCAGCTTAGTGGCGGGAGAGGGAGGGGCCAACGTCCTGACTTTC. The V call is TRBV7-2, the J call TRBJ2-6, with 7 bases that match TRBD2. CDR3 length equals 17 residues. The germline gives CDR1 SGHTA, CDR2 FQGNSA. The V gene end was trimmed by 1 base and the J gene end by 4 bases; junction bases not matched to a gene: 7.

This clonotype was found a few times. V and J are TRBV10-2 and TRBJ1-1; D may be TRBD1 (6 bases). Germline CDR1 WSHSY, CDR2 SAAADI. V lost 6 bases to trimming and J lost 6 bases, with 20 bases between them. The CDR3 has 15 amino acids. The CDR3 protein is CASRILTTGQAEAFF. The CDR3 DNA is TGCGCCAGCAGAATCCTCACAACAGGGCAGGCTGAAGCTTTCTTT.

The chain is built from TRBV6-5 and TRBJ2-2, with 7 nucleotides matching TRBD1. This CDR3 region has 15 residues. CDR1 and CDR2 from the germline V gene are MNHEY and SVGAGI. The V and J ends lost 1 base and 5 bases, in that order; junction bases with no gene match: 4. In nucleotides, the CDR3 is TGTGCCAGCAGTTACTACACAGGGGTAACCGGGGAGCTGTTTTTT. Translation: CASSYYTGVTGELFF.